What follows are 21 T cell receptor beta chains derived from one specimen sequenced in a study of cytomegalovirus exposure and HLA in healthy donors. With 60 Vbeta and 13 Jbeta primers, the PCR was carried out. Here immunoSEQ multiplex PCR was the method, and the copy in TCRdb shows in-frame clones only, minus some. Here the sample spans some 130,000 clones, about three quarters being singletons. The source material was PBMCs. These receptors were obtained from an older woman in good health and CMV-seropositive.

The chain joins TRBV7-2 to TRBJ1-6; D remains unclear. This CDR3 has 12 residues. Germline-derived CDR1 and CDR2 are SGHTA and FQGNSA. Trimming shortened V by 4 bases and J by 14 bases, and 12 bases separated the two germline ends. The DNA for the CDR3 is TGTGCCAGCAGCTCCCAAGCGGAGGCCCTCCACTTT. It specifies CASSSQAEALHF.

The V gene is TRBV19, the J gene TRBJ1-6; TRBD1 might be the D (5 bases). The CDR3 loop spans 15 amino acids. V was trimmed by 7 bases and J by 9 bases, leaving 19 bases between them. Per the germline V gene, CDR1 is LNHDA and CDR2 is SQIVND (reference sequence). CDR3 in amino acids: CASKGRGSIFSPLHF. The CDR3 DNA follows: TGTGCCAGTAAAGGAAGGGGCTCCATATTTTCACCCCTCCACTTT. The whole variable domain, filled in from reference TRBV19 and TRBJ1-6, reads DGGITQSPKYLFRKEGQNVTLSCEQNLNHDAMYWYRQDPGQGLRLIYYSQIVNDFQKGDIAEGYSVSREKKESFPLTVTSAQKNPTAFYLCASKGRGSIFSPLHFGNGTRLTVT.

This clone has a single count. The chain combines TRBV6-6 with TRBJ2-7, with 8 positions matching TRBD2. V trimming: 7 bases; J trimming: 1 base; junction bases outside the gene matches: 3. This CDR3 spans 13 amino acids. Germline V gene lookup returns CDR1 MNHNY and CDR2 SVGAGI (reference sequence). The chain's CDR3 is CASTRGGSYEQYF. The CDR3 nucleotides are TGTGCCAGCACCCGGGGGGGGTCCTACGAGCAGTACTTC.

CDR3 protein: CASFIGGTQYF. As DNA, the CDR3 is TGTGCCAGCTTTATAGGAGGGACGCAGTATTTT. The chain has TRBV2 and TRBJ2-3; tentatively, D is TRBD2 (6 bases). Germline V gene data show CDR1 as SNHLY and CDR2 as FYNNEI. This CDR3 comprises 11 residues. V lost 8 bases and J 9 bases, leaving 12 bases between the germline ends. Supplemented by reference TRBV2 and TRBJ2-3, the full variable domain reads EPEVTQTPSHQVTQMGQEVILRCVPISNHLYFYWYRQILGQKVEFLVSFYNNEISEKSEIFDDQFSVERPDGSNFTLKIRSTKLEDSAMYFCASFIGGTQYFGPGTRLTVL.

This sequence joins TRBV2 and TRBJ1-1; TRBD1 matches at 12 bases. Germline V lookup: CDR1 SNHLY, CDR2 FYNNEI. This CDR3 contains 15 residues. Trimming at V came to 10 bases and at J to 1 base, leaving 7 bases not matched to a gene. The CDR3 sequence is CATGQGALWNTEAFF. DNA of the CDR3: TGTGCCACGGGACAGGGGGCATTATGGAACACTGAAGCTTTCTTT.

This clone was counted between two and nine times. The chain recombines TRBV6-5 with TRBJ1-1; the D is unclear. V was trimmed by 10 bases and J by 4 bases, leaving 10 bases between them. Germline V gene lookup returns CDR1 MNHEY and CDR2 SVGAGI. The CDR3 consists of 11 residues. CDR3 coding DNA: TGTGCCACCAGGACGGGCACTGAAGCTTTCTTT. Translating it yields CATRTGTEAFF.

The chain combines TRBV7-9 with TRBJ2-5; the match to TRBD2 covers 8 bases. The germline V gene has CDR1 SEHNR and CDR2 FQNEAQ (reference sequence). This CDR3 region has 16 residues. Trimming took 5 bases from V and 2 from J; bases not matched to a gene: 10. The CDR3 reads CASSRGGPTVQETQYF. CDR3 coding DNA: TGTGCCAGCAGCCGGGGGGGGCCGACAGTGCAAGAGACCCAGTACTTC.

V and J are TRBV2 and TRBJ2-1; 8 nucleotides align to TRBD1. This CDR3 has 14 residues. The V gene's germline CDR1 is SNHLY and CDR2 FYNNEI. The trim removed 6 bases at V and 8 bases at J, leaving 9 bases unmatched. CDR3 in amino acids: CASRARGHGDEQFF. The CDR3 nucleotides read TGTGCCAGCAGGGCCAGGGGGCACGGCGATGAGCAGTTCTTC.

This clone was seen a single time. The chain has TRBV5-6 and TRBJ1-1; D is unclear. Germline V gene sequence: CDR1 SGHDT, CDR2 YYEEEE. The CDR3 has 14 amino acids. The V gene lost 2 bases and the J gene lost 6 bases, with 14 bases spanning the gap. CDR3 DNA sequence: TGTGCCAGCAGCTTTGGGCCAGCTAACGCTGAAGCTTTCTTT. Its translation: CASSFGPANAEAFF.

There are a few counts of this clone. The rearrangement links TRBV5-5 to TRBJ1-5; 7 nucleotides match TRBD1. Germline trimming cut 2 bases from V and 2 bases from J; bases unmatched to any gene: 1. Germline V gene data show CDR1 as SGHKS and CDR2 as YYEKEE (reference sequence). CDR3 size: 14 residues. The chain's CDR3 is CASSFQGGNQPQHF. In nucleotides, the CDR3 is TGTGCCAGCAGCTTCCAGGGGGGCAATCAGCCCCAGCATTTT. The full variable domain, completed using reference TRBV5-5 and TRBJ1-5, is DAGVTQSPTHLIKTRGQQVTLRCSPISGHKSVSWYQQVLGQGPQFIFQYYEKEERGRGNFPDRFSARQFPNYSSELNVNALLLGDSALYLCASSFQGGNQPQHFGDGTRLSIL.

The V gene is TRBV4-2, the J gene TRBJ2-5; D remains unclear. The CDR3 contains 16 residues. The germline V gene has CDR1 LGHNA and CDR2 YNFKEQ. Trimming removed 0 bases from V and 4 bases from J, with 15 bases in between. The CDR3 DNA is TGTGCCAGCAGCCAAGAAATTCGATATAGTTCAGAGACCCAGTACTTC. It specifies CASSQEIRYSSETQYF.

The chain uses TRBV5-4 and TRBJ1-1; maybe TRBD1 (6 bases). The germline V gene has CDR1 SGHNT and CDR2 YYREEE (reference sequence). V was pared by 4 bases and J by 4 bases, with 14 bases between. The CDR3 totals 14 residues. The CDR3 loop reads CASSVPGRGTEAFF. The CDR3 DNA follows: TGTGCCAGCAGCGTGCCCGGCAGGGGCACTGAAGCTTTCTTT.

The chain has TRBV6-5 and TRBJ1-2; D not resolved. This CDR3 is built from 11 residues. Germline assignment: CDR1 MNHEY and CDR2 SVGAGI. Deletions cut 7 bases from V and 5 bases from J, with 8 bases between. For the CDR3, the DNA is TGTGCCAGCACGGGGAGATATGGCTACACCTTC. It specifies CASTGRYGYTF.

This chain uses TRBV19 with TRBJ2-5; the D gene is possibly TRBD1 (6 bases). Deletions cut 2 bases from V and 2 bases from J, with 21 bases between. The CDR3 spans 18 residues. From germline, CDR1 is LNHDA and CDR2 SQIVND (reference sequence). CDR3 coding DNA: TGTGCCAGTAGTATAAGGGCCCCCCGTACAGGGTATCAAGAGACCCAGTACTTC. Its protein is CASSIRAPRTGYQETQYF.

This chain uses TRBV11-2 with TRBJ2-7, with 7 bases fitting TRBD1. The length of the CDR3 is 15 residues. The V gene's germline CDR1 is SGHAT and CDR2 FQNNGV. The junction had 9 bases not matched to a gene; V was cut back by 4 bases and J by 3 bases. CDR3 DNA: TGTGCCAGCAGCTCGCCTACACAGGGGAACTACGAGCAGTACTTC. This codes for CASSSPTQGNYEQYF. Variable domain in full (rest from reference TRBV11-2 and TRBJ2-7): EAGVAQSPRYKIIEKRQSVAFWCNPISGHATLYWYQQILGQGPKLLIQFQNNGVVDDSQLPKDRFSAERLKGVDSTLKIQPAKLEDSAVYLCASSSPTQGNYEQYFGPGTRLTVT.

The chain's CDR3 is CASSTFRGQPQHF. As DNA, the CDR3 is TGCGCCAGCAGCACCTTCAGGGGGCAGCCCCAGCATTTT. J is TRBJ1-5 and V is TRBV4-1; 7 bases line up with TRBD1. V lost 5 bases and J lost 7; bases outside the gene matches: 5. The CDR3 has 13 residues. CDR1 is MGHRA and CDR2 is YSYEKL in the germline V gene.

The CDR3 DNA reads as TGTGCCAGTAGTAGGGACGGACAGGAGTCCTACGAGCAGTACTTC. This sequence encodes CASSRDGQESYEQYF. V is TRBV19 and J is TRBJ2-7; 7 bases fit TRBD1. The germline CDR1 and CDR2 sequences are LNHDA and SQIVND (reference sequence). The CDR3 is 15 residues long. V shed 4 bases, J shed 1 base, and the junction held 7 bases outside the gene matches.

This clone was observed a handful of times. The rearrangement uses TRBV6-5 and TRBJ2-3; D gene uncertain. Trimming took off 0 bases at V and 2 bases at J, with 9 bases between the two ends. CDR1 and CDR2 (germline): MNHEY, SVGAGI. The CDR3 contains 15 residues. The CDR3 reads CASSYSGRNTDTQYF. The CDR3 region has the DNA TGTGCCAGCAGTTACTCGGGCAGAAACACAGATACGCAGTATTTT.

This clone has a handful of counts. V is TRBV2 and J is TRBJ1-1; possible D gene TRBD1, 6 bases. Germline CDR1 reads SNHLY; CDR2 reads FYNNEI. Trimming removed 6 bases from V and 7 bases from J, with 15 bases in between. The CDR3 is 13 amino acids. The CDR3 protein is CASRRGRGGEAFF. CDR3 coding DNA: TGTGCCAGCAGGAGAGGCAGGGGTGGTGAAGCTTTCTTT.

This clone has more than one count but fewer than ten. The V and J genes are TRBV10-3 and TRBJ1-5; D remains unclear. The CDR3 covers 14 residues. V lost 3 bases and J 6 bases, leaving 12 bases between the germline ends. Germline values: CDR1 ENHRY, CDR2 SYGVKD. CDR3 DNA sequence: TGTGCCATCAGTGATGACGATGTAGCTCAGCCCCAGCATTTT. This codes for CAISDDDVAQPQHF.

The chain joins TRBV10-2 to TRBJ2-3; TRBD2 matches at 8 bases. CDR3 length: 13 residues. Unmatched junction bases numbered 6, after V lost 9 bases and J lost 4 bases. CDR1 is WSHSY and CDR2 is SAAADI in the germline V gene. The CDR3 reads CASIAGLSDTQYF. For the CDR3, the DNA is TGCGCCAGTATAGCGGGGTTGTCAGATACGCAGTATTTT.